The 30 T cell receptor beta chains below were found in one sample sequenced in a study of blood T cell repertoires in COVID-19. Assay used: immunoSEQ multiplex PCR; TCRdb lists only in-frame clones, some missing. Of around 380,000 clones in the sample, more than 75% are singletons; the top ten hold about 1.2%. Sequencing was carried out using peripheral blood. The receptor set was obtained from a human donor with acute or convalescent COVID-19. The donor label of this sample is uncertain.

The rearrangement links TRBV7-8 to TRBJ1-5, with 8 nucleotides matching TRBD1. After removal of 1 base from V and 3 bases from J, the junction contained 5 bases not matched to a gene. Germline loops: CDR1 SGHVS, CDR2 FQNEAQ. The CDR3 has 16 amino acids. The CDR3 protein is CASSLGQGRNNQPQHF. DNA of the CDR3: TGTGCCAGCAGCTTAGGACAGGGGAGGAACAATCAGCCCCAGCATTTT.

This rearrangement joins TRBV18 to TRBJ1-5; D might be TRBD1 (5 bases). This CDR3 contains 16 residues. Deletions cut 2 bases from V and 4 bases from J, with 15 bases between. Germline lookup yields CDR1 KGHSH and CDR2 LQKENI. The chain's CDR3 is CASSPGAGNRNQPQHF. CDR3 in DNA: TGTGCCAGCTCACCAGGGGCAGGCAATCGAAATCAGCCCCAGCATTTT.

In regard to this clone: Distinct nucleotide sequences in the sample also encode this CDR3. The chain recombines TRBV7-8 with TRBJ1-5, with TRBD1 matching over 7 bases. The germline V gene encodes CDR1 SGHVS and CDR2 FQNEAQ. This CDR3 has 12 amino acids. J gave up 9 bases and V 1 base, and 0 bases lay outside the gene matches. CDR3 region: CASSLDRGPQHF. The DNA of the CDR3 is TGTGCCAGCAGCTTAGACAGGGGGCCCCAGCATTTT.

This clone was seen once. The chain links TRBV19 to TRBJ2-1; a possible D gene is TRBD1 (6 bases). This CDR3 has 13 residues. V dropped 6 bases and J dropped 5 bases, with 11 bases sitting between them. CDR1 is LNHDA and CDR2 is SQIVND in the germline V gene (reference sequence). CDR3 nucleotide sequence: TGTGCCAGTAGCCTTTACAGGGACAATGAGCAGTTCTTC. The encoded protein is CASSLYRDNEQFF.

The CDR3 DNA reads as TGCGCCAGCAGCCAGACCGGGAGGTACAATCAGCCCCAGCATTTT. Translation gives CASSQTGRYNQPQHF. The V gene is TRBV4-1, the J gene TRBJ1-5; D remains ambiguous. Per the germline V gene, CDR1 is MGHRA and CDR2 is YSYEKL. The V end lost 3 bases, the J end lost 3 bases, and 12 bases lay between the germline ends. This CDR3 comprises 15 residues.

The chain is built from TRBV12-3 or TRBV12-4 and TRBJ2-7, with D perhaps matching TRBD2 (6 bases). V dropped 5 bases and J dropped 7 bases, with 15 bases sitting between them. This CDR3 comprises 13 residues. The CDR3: CASSNGEVREQYF. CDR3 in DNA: TGTGCCAGCAGTAACGGGGAGGTTAGAGAGCAGTACTTC.

The DNA of the CDR3 is TGTGCCAGTAGTATGATGGCAGGTCCCTCCTACGAGCAGTACTTC. It codes for CASSMMAGPSYEQYF. V and J are TRBV19 and TRBJ2-7; no clear D. Trimming shortened V by 3 bases and J by 0 bases, and 12 bases separated the two germline ends. The germline V gene encodes CDR1 LNHDA and CDR2 SQIVND (reference sequence). This CDR3 has 15 residues.

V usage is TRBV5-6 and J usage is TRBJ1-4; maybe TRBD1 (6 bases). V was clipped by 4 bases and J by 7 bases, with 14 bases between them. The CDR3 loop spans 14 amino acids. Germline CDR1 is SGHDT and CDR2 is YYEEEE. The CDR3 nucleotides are TGTGCCAGCAGCCGGGGGGCGGGCGGTGAAAAACTGTTTTTT. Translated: CASSRGAGGEKLFF.

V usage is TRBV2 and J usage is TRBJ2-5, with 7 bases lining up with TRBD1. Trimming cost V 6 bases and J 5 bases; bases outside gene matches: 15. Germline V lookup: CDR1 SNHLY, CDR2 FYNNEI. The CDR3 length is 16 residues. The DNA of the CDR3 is TGTGCCAGCAGGGGGGTTAGGACAGGTCACGGCGAGACCCAGTACTTC. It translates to CASRGVRTGHGETQYF.

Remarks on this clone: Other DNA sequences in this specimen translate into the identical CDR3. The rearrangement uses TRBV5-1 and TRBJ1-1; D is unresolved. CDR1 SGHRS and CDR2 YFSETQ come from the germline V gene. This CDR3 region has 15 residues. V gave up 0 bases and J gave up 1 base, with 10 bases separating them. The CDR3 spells CASSLVATPNTEAFF. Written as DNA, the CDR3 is TGCGCCAGCAGCTTGGTCGCGACACCGAACACTGAAGCTTTCTTT.

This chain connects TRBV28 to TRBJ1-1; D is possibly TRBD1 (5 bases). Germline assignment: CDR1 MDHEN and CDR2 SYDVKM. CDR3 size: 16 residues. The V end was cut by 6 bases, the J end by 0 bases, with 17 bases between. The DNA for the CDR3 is TGTGCCAGCAGCCCACCTCAGGGTCCCATGAACACTGAAGCTTTCTTT. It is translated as CASSPPQGPMNTEAFF. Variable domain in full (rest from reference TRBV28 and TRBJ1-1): DVKVTQSSRYLVKRTGEKVFLECVQDMDHENMFWYRQDPGLGLRLIYFSYDVKMKEKGDIPEGYSVSREKKERFSLILESASTNQTSMYLCASSPPQGPMNTEAFFGQGTRLTVV.

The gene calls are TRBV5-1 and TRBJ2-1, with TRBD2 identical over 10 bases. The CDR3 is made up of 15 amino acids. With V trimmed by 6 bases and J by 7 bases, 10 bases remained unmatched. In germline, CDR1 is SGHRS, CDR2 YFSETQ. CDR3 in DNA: TGCGCCAGCAAAACCACTAGCGGGGTGGGGAATGAGCAGTTCTTC. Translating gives CASKTTSGVGNEQFF.

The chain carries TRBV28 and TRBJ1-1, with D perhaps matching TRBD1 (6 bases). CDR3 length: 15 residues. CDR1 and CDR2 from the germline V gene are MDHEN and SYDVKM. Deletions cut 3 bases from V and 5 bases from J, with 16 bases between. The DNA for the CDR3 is TGTGCCAGCAGTTTGTTTTCTGGGGGCAGGACTGAAGCTTTCTTT. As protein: CASSLFSGGRTEAFF.

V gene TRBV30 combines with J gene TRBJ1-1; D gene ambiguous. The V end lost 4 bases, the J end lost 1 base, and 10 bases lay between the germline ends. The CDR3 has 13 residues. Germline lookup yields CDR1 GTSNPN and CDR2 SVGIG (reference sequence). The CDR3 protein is CAWTVGGNTEAFF. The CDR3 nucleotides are TGTGCCTGGACCGTGGGAGGGAACACTGAAGCTTTCTTT.

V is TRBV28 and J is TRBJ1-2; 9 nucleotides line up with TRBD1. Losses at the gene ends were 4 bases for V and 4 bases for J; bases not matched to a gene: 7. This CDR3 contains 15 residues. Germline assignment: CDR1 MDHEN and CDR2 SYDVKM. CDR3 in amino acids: CASSSRDRVTYGYTF. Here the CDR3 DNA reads TGTGCCAGCAGTTCCCGGGACAGGGTTACCTATGGCTACACCTTC.

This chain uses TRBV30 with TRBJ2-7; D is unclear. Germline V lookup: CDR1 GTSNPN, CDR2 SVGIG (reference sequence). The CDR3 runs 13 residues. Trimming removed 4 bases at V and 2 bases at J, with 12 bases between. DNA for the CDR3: TGTGCCTGGACCCGACAATTCGCCTACGAGCAGTACTTC. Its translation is CAWTRQFAYEQYF.

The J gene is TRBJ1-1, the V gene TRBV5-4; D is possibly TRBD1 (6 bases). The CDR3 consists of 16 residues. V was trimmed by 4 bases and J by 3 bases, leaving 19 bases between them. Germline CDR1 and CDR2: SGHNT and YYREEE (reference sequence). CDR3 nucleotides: TGTGCCAGCAGCCTCCGGGGGGGCGGACGGCACACTGAAGCTTTCTTT. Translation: CASSLRGGGRHTEAFF.

The CDR3 coding sequence is TGTGCTTGCCGGGGACAGGGGAGGAACATTCAGTACTTC. Translating gives CACRGQGRNIQYF. V and J are TRBV28 and TRBJ2-4; 10 nucleotides line up with TRBD1. Germline CDR1 MDHEN, CDR2 SYDVKM. There are 13 residues in the CDR3. The complete variable domain, with remaining parts taken from reference TRBV28 and TRBJ2-4, reads DVKVTQSSRYLVKRTGEKVFLECVQDMDHENMFWYRQDPGLGLRLIYFSYDVKMKEKGDIPEGYSVSREKKERFSLILESASTNQTSMYLCACRGQGRNIQYFGAGTRLSVL.

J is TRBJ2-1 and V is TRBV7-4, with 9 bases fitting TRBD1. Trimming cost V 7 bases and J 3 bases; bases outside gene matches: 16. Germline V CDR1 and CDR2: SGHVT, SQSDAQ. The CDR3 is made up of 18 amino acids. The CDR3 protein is CASISLKGGTGNYNEQFF. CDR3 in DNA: TGTGCCAGCATCTCCCTGAAGGGCGGGACAGGGAACTACAATGAGCAGTTCTTC.

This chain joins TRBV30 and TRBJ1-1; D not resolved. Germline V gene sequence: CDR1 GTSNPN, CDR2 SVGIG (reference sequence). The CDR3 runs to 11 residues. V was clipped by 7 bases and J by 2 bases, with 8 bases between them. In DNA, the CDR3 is TGTGCCTATACAGCTAACACTGAAGCTTTCTTT. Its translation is CAYTANTEAFF.

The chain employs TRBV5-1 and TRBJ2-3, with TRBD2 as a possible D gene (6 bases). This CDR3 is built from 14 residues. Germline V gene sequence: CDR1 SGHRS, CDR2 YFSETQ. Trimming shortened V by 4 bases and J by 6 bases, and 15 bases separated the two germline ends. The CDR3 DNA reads TGCGCCAGCAGCGCGGGACCCCTGTTGGATACGCAGTATTTT. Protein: CASSAGPLLDTQYF.

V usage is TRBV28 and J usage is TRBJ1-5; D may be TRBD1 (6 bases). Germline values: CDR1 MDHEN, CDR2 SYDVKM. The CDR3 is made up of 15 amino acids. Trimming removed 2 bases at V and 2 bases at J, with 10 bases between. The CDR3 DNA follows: TGTGCCAGCAGTTTAGGGGGCGCGGGCAATCAGCCCCAGCATTTT. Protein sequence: CASSLGGAGNQPQHF.

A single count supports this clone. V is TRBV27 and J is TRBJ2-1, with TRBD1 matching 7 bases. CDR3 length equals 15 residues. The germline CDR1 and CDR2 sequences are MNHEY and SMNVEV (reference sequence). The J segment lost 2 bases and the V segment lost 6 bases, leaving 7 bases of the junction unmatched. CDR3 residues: CASSATGVPYNEQFF. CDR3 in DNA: TGTGCCAGCAGCGCAACAGGGGTACCCTACAATGAGCAGTTCTTC.

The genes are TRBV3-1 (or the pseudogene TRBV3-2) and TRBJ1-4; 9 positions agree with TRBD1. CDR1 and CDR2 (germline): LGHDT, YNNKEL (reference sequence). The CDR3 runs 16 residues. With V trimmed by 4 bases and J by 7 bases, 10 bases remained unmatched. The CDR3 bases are TGTGCCAGCAGCCTTAATACAGGGGGCTGGGGTGAAAAACTGTTTTTT. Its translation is CASSLNTGGWGEKLFF.

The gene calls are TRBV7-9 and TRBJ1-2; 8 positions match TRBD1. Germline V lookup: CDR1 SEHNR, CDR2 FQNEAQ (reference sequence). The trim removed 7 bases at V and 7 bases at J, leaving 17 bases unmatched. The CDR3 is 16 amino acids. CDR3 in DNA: TGTGCCAGCATCCTCGGAGGGACAGGTCAACAGCGTGGCTACACCTTC. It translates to CASILGGTGQQRGYTF.

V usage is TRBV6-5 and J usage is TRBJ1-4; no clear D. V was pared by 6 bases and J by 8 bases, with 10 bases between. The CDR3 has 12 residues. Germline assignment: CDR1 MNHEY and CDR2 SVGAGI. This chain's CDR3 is CASRREREKLFF. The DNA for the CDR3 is TGTGCCAGCAGGAGGGAACGGGAAAAACTGTTTTTT.

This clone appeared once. The chain's CDR3 is CASSSGGQQLEAFF. Here the CDR3 DNA reads TGTGCCAGCAGCTCAGGGGGACAGCAACTCGAAGCTTTCTTT. The gene calls are TRBV5-4 and TRBJ1-1; 7 nucleotides match TRBD1. The CDR3 sequence is 14 residues long. V dropped 3 bases and J dropped 8; count of bases not matched to a gene: 10. CDR1 is SGHNT and CDR2 is YYREEE in the germline V gene (reference sequence).

The CDR3 here is CASSFEGARYGYTF. The CDR3 DNA reads as TGCGCCAGCAGCTTTGAGGGGGCGCGGTATGGCTACACCTTC. The rearrangement links TRBV5-1 to TRBJ1-2; the match to TRBD1 covers 7 bases. The J segment lost 5 bases and the V segment lost 2 bases, leaving 6 bases of the junction unmatched. CDR3 length equals 14 residues. The germline CDR1 and CDR2 sequences are SGHRS and YFSETQ.

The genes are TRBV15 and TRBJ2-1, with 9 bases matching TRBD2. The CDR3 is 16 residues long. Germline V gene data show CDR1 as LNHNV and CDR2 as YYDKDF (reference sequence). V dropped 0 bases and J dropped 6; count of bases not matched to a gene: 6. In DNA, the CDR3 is TGTGCCACCAGCAGAGAAAGGACTAGCGTGGGCAATGAGCAGTTCTTC. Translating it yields CATSRERTSVGNEQFF.

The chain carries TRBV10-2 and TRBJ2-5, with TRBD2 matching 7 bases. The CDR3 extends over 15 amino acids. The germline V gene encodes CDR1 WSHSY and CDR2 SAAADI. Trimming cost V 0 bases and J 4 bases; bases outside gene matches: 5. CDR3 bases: TGCGCCAGCAGTGAGTCGGGAGGGACGGTAGAGACCCAGTACTTC. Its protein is CASSESGGTVETQYF.